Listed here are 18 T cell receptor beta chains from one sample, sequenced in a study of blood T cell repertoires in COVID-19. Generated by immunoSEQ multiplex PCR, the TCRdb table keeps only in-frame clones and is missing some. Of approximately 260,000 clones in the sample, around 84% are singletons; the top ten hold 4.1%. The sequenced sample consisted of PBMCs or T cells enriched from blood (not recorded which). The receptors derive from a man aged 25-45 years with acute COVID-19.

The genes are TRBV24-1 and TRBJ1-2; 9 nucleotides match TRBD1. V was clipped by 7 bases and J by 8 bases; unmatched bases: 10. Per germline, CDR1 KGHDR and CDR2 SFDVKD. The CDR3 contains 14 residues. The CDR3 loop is CATRGGDRADGYTF. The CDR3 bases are TGTGCCACCAGGGGTGGGGACAGGGCTGACGGCTACACCTTC.

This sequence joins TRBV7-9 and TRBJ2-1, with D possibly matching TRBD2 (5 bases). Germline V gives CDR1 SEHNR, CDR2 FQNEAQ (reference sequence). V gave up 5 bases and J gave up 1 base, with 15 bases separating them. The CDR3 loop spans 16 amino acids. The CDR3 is CASSHGVGVSYNEQFF. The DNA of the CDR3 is TGTGCCAGCAGCCATGGTGTCGGGGTGTCCTACAATGAGCAGTTCTTC.

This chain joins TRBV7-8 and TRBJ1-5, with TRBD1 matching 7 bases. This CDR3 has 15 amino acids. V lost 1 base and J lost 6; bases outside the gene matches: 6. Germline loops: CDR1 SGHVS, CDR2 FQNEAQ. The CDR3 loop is CASSLDRGPSQPQHF. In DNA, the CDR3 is TGTGCCAGCAGCTTAGACAGGGGCCCTAGTCAGCCCCAGCATTTT.

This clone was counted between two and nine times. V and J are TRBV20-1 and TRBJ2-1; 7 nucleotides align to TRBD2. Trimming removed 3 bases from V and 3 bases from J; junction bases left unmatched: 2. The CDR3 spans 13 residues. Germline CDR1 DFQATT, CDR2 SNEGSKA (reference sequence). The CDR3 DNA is TGCAGTGCTAGTCTAGCGGACTACAATGAGCAGTTCTTC. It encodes CSASLADYNEQFF.

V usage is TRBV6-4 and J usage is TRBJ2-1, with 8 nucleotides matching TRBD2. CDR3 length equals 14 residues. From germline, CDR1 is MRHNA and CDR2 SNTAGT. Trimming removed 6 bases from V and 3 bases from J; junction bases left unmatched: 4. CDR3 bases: TGTGCCAGCAGCTGGACTAGCAGCTACAATGAGCAGTTCTTC. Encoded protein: CASSWTSSYNEQFF.

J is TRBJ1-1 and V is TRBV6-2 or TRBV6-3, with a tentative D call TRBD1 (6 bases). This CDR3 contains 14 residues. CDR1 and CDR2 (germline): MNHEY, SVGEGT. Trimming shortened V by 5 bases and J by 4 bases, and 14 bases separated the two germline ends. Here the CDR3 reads CASSRGWAGTEAFF. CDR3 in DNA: TGTGCCAGCAGTAGGGGGTGGGCTGGCACTGAAGCTTTCTTT.

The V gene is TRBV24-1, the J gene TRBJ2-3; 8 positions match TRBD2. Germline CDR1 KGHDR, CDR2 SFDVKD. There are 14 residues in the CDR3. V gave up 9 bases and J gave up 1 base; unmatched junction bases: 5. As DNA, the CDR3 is TGTGCCACCGAAGATAGCGGGGGCACAGATACGCAGTATTTT. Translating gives CATEDSGGTDTQYF.

The CDR3 sequence: CSALGDPNEGNTIYF. The CDR3 DNA follows: TGCAGCGCGTTAGGAGACCCAAACGAGGGAAACACCATATATTTT. The chain joins TRBV29-1 to TRBJ1-3, with D uncertain. From germline, CDR1 is SQVTM and CDR2 ANQGSEA. The CDR3 sequence is 15 residues long. The V gene lost 7 bases and the J gene lost 4 bases, with 20 bases spanning the gap.

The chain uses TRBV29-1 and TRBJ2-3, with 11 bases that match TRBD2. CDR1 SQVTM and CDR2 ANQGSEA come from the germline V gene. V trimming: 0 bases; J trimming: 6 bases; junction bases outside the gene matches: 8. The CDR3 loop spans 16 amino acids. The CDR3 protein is CSVEDWLAGGRDTQYF. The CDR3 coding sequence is TGCAGCGTTGAAGATTGGCTAGCGGGGGGCCGGGATACGCAGTATTTT.

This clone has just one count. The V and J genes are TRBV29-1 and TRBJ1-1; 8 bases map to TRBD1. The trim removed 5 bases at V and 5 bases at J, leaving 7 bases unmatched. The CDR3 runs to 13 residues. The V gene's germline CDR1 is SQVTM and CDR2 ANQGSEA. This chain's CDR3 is CSVKQGEGTEAFF. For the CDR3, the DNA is TGCAGCGTTAAACAGGGGGAAGGTACTGAAGCTTTCTTT.

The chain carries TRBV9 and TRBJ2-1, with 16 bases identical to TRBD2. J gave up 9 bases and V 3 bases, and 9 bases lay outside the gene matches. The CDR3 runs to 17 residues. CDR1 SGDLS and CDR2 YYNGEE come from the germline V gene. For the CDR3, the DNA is TGTGCCAGCAGCGCAAGACCGGGACTAGCGGGAGGGGGTGAGCAGTTCTTC. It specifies CASSARPGLAGGGEQFF.

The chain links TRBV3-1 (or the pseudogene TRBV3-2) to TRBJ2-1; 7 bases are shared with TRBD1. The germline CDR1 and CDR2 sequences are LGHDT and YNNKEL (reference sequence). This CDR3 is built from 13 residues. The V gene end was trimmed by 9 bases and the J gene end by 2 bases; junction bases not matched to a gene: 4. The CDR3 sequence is CASQTGAYNEQFF. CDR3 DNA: TGTGCCAGTCAAACAGGGGCCTACAATGAGCAGTTCTTC.

The CDR3 spells CASSQDWGVGTEAFF. The CDR3 DNA is TGTGCCAGCAGCCAAGATTGGGGCGTAGGCACTGAAGCTTTCTTT. The chain recombines TRBV14 with TRBJ1-1, with a possible D match to TRBD1 (5 bases). V lost 0 bases to trimming and J lost 4 bases, with 12 bases between them. CDR1 and CDR2 (germline): SGHDN, FVKESK. CDR3 size: 15 residues.

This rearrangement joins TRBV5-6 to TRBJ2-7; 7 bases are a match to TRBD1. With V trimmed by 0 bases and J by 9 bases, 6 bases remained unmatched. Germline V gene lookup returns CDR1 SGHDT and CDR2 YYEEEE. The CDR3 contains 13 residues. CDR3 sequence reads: CASSLGQGTGQYV. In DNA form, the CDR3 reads TGTGCCAGCAGCTTGGGACAGGGCACGGGGCAGTACGTC.

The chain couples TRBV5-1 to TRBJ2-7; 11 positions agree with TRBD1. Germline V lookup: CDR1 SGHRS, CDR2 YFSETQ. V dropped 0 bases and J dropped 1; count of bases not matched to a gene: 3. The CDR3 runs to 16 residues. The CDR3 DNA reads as TGCGCCAGCAGCTTGGCCGGGACAGGGGGTTCCTACGAGCAGTACGTC. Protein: CASSLAGTGGSYEQYV.

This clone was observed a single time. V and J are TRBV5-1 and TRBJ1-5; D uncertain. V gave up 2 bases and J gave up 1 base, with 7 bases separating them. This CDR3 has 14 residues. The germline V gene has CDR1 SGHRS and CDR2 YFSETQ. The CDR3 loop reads CASSFDGSNQPQHF. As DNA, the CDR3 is TGCGCCAGCAGCTTTGACGGGAGCAATCAGCCCCAGCATTTT.

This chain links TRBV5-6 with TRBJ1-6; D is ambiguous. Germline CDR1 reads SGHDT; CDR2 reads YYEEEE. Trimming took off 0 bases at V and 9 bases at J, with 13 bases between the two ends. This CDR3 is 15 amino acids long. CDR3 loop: CASSLEGAPRSPLHF. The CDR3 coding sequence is TGTGCCAGCAGCTTGGAAGGAGCCCCACGTTCACCCCTCCACTTT. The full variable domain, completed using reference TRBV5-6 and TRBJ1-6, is DAGVTQSPTHLIKTRGQQVTLRCSPKSGHDTVSWYQQALGQGPQFIFQYYEEEERQRGNFPDRFSGHQFPNYSSELNVNALLLGDSALYLCASSLEGAPRSPLHFGNGTRLTVT.

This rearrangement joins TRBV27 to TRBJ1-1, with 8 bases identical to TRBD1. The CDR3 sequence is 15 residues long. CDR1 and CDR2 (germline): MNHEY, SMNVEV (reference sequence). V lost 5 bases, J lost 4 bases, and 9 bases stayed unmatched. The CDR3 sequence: CASSPRTGWATEAFF. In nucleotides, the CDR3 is TGTGCCAGCAGTCCTCGGACAGGGTGGGCCACTGAAGCTTTCTTT.